The sequence of this T cell receptor (beta chain) was determined in a study of shared clonotypes between healthy human individuals. In the authors' workflow: ImmunoSEQ sequences covered only the junction and lacked quality scores; filtering therefore differed. Profiling relied on immunoSEQ multiplex PCR, and the TCRdb table lists in-frame clones only, not all of them. That table gives V, J and clone size, and the DNA gave D and trimming. The profile shows approximately 530,000 clones, roughly 95% of them singletons. Comment on this clone: Its antigen is undetermined.

General study findings and limits: Even with large depth, rarefaction showed that sorted-subset sequencing was incomplete.

V dropped 3 bases and J dropped 3 bases, with 12 bases sitting between them. The CDR3 extends over 15 amino acids. Germline lookup yields CDR1 MDHEN and CDR2 SYDVKM. This sequence was found in a woman aged 25-40 years in good health. Sequencing was carried out using naive CD4+ T cells sorted from blood. Subset meaning: CD45RA+ positively selected. The chain recombines TRBV28 with TRBJ1-5; D is unresolved. The CDR3 bases are TGTGCCAGCAGTTTCAGGAACACGCTCAATCAGCCCCAGCATTTT. Translation: CASSFRNTLNQPQHF.